One sample yielded the 20 T cell receptor beta chains listed below, sequenced in a study of pediatric ulcerative colitis. Profiled with immunoSEQ multiplex PCR; TCRdb holds only in-frame clones, not every one. The table shows roughly 5,200 clones, with 80% to 90% occurring only once. Source material: blood. The origin of the receptors is a boy aged 10-17 years with mild ulcerative colitis.

J is TRBJ2-1 and V is TRBV2; 10 bases are shared with TRBD2. The CDR3 extends over 13 amino acids. CDR1 SNHLY and CDR2 FYNNEI come from the germline V gene. V shed 6 bases, J shed 7 bases, and the junction held 3 bases outside the gene matches. Here the CDR3 reads CASRKREGNEQFF. The CDR3 coding sequence is TGTGCCAGCAGGAAGCGGGAGGGAAATGAGCAGTTCTTC. Looking up the rest from reference TRBV2 and TRBJ2-1 gives the full variable domain: EPEVTQTPSHQVTQMGQEVILRCVPISNHLYFYWYRQILGQKVEFLVSFYNNEISEKSEIFDDQFSVERPDGSNFTLKIRSTKLEDSAMYFCASRKREGNEQFFGPGTRLTVL.

V gene TRBV27 combines with J gene TRBJ1-2, with 8 positions matching TRBD1. Germline CDR1 reads MNHEY; CDR2 reads SMNVEV (reference sequence). There are 13 residues in the CDR3. After removal of 6 bases from V and 4 bases from J, the junction contained 4 bases not matched to a gene. CDR3 protein: CASSPGQAYGYTF. CDR3 DNA sequence: TGTGCCAGCAGCCCGGGACAGGCCTATGGCTACACCTTC.

This clone showed up just a few times. The chain employs TRBV6-4 and TRBJ2-2; 12 bases fit TRBD2. The CDR3 sequence is 15 residues long. From germline, CDR1 is MRHNA and CDR2 SNTAGT. The J segment lost 6 bases and the V segment lost 3 bases, leaving 2 bases of the junction unmatched. The CDR3 bases are TGTGCCAGCAGTGAGGGACTAGCGGGCTCCGGGGAGCTGTTTTTT. This encodes CASSEGLAGSGELFF.

This chain connects TRBV25-1 to TRBJ1-2, with unresolved D. Germline loops: CDR1 MGHDK, CDR2 SYGVNS. V shed 5 bases and J shed 4 bases, with 20 bases lying between them. This CDR3 comprises 16 residues. CDR3 sequence reads: CASSPAAAGSVYGYTF. CDR3 DNA: TGTGCCAGCAGTCCGGCAGCCGCGGGCTCCGTCTATGGCTACACCTTC.

V and J are TRBV15 and TRBJ1-6; a weak D match, TRBD1 (6 bases). This CDR3 has 14 amino acids. Trimming removed 1 base from V and 9 bases from J, with 10 bases in between. From germline, CDR1 is LNHNV and CDR2 YYDKDF (reference sequence). The CDR3 DNA is TGTGCCACCAGCAGAGGAAGAGGGGGTTCACCCCTCCACTTT. Translation: CATSRGRGGSPLHF.

The rearrangement joins TRBV18 to TRBJ1-2; no reliable D call. CDR1 and CDR2 (germline): KGHSH, LQKENI. The germline V and J ends were trimmed by 0 bases and 4 bases, with 18 bases remaining between them. This CDR3 contains 17 residues. As DNA, the CDR3 is TGTGCCAGCTCACCACCGGGAAGGGAGTTCATCGGCTATGGCTACACCTTC. Protein product: CASSPPGREFIGYGYTF.

This chain uses TRBV20-1 with TRBJ1-3, with unresolved D. V was cut by 5 bases and J by 10 bases, with 12 bases left in between. Germline V gene sequence: CDR1 DFQATT, CDR2 SNEGSKA (reference sequence). This CDR3 region has 11 residues. CDR3 nucleotides: TGCAGTGCTCGAAATCTAGAGACCATATATTTT. This encodes CSARNLETIYF.

The J gene is TRBJ2-1, the V gene TRBV6-4; D gene unclear. The CDR3 contains 14 residues. The germline gives CDR1 MRHNA, CDR2 SNTAGT. V was cut by 7 bases and J by 5 bases, with 15 bases left in between. The CDR3 DNA sequence: TGTGCCAGCACCCCGATGGACCCCAACAATGAGCAGTTCTTC. Translation gives CASTPMDPNNEQFF.

The V call is TRBV21-1, the J call TRBJ2-4; TRBD1, the D gene given by the table, was not confirmed from the DNA. TRBV21-1 has pseudogene status. CDR3 length: 14 residues. Written as DNA, the CDR3 is TGTGCCAGCAGCACGTCAGGGGGCGGAAACATTCAGTACTTC. This translates into CASSTSGGGNIQYF.

This clone was found once. The genes are TRBV2 and TRBJ1-5, with D maybe TRBD1 (5 bases). The germline V gene has CDR1 SNHLY and CDR2 FYNNEI. V lost 3 bases and J lost 8, with 14 bases in between. CDR3 size: 14 residues. The CDR3 reads CASSDPRVLKPQHF. The CDR3 DNA is TGTGCCAGCAGTGACCCCAGGGTTCTAAAGCCCCAGCATTTT.

This clone was counted only a few times. The chain couples TRBV7-7 to TRBJ2-7, with unresolved D. Germline CDR1 reads SSHAT; CDR2 reads FNYEAQ (reference sequence). The CDR3 consists of 14 residues. CDR3 nucleotide sequence: TGTGCTGTCCTACCCAGTGGGGTTCTAGGAGAGCAGTACTTC. As protein: CAVLPSGVLGEQYF.

V is TRBV4-2 and J is TRBJ1-2, with D hard to call. Germline assignment: CDR1 LGHNA and CDR2 YNFKEQ. CDR3 length: 15 residues. With 0 bases removed from V and 4 bases from J, the gap between germline ends came to 12 bases. As DNA, the CDR3 is TGTGCCAGCAGCCAAGATTTGGTGGGCATCTATGGCTACACCTTC. This codes for CASSQDLVGIYGYTF.

The V call is TRBV4-2, the J call TRBJ2-5; no definite D call. CDR3 size: 17 residues. V was shortened by 0 bases and J by 2 bases, with 16 bases between the two germline ends. The V gene's germline CDR1 is LGHNA and CDR2 YNFKEQ. The CDR3 DNA is TGTGCCAGCAGCCAAGAGGTGGGATCCCCTATACAAGAGACCCAGTACTTC. Encoded protein: CASSQEVGSPIQETQYF.

The V and J genes are TRBV5-1 and TRBJ2-1; 10 nucleotides match TRBD1. The germline gives CDR1 SGHRS, CDR2 YFSETQ. The CDR3 is 15 residues long. With V trimmed by 4 bases and J by 2 bases, 3 bases remained unmatched. Written as DNA, the CDR3 is TGCGCCAGCAGCCCCGGGACAGGGGCCTACAATGAGCAGTTCTTC. Protein product: CASSPGTGAYNEQFF.

J is TRBJ1-2 and V is TRBV27, with 7 bases lining up with TRBD1. Germline-derived CDR1 and CDR2 are MNHEY and SMNVEV (reference sequence). This CDR3 region has 12 residues. The V and J ends lost 5 bases and 8 bases, in that order; junction bases with no gene match: 5. The CDR3 protein is CASSNRGQGYTF. CDR3 bases: TGTGCCAGCAGTAACAGGGGTCAAGGCTACACCTTC.

The chain employs TRBV28 and TRBJ2-5, with TRBD2 matching 9 bases. Germline V gene sequence: CDR1 MDHEN, CDR2 SYDVKM. The J segment lost 2 bases and the V segment lost 0 bases, leaving 25 bases of the junction unmatched. The CDR3 contains 23 residues. CDR3 DNA: TGTGCCAGCAGTTTATGGCGAGGCGGGAGGGCCTTAGAGAATCAACCATTGCAAGAGACCCAGTACTTC. This sequence encodes CASSLWRGGRALENQPLQETQYF.

This chain connects TRBV19 to TRBJ2-3; D not resolved. Germline V gene sequence: CDR1 LNHDA, CDR2 SQIVND (reference sequence). This CDR3 has 15 residues. V was trimmed by 4 bases and J by 1 base, leaving 12 bases between them. The CDR3 nucleotides are TGTGCCAGTAGTACTATCATAAAGCGCACAGATACGCAGTATTTT. Its translation is CASSTIIKRTDTQYF.

This chain connects TRBV4-1 to TRBJ1-2; D perhaps matches TRBD1 (5 bases). V lost 2 bases and J 3 bases, leaving 13 bases between the germline ends. Germline CDR1 is MGHRA and CDR2 is YSYEKL. This CDR3 spans 15 amino acids. CDR3 sequence reads: CASSQHPDNYYGYTF. The CDR3 nucleotides are TGCGCCAGCAGCCAACACCCGGACAACTACTATGGCTACACCTTC.

The chain uses TRBV5-1 and TRBJ2-1; TRBD1 matches 9 bases. There are 15 residues in the CDR3. Per the germline V gene, CDR1 is SGHRS and CDR2 is YFSETQ. Unmatched junction bases numbered 4, after V lost 1 base and J lost 5 bases. CDR3 DNA: TGCGCCAGCAGCTTGTACGGACAGGGGAACAATGAGCAGTTCTTC. Its protein is CASSLYGQGNNEQFF.

This clone was detected once. This chain joins TRBV7-9 and TRBJ2-3; a weak D match, TRBD2 (5 bases). Looked up from germline, CDR1 is SEHNR and CDR2 is FQNEAQ (reference sequence). The CDR3 length is 11 residues. Between the trimmed V and J ends, which lost 5 bases and 5 bases, there was a span of 5 bases. The CDR3 DNA sequence: TGTGCCAGCAGCCGGGGAGATACGCAGTATTTT. This codes for CASSRGDTQYF.